Following are 28 T cell receptor beta chains from one sample sequenced in a study of tumor-infiltrating lymphocytes in primary liver carcinoma. The study extracted blood RNA from unsorted whole blood and also extracted germline DNA. Synthesis of TCR beta cDNA was carried out from 500 ng total RNA with a constant-region primer. Library construction for TCR beta comprised three nested multiplex PCR rounds performed with slightly modified ARM-PCR. For approximately 10 cycles apiece, the opening two PCR rounds ran with TRBV1-TRBV30 forward primers and a C-beta reverse primer. Each CDR3 protein gets one entry after TCRdb re-called the multiplex PCR reads with MiXCR. Here the sample spans about 320,000 distinct CDR3 sequences, 55% to 65% being singletons. Source material: peripheral blood. The receptor source for this set is a man aged 40-55 years with primary liver carcinoma and hepatitis B virus infection.

In the case of this clonotype: In this CDR3 the conserved last residue, phenylalanine or tryptophan, is missing, so a read error is likely. This sequence joins TRBV6-1 and TRBJ1-6; 8 nucleotides align to TRBD1. In germline, CDR1 is MNHNS, CDR2 SASEGT. The CDR3 extends over 15 amino acids. The CDR3, as DNA: TGTACCAGCAGTGAAGCCCAGGGGGCGAATTCACCCCTCCACATT. Protein: CTSSEAQGANSPLHI.

The V and J genes are TRBV7-2 and TRBJ2-3; 8 nucleotides agree with TRBD2. Germline-derived CDR1 and CDR2 are SGHTA and FQGNSA. The CDR3 spans 15 residues. V lost 1 base and J lost 5; bases outside the gene matches: 5. CDR3 residues: CASSLGLAGLDTQYF. In DNA, the CDR3 is TGTGCCAGCAGCTTAGGATTAGCGGGGCTAGATACGCAGTATTTT.

This clonotype came up many times. The chain couples TRBV6-5 to TRBJ2-1; 12 nucleotides line up with TRBD1. The V segment lost 2 bases and the J segment 3 bases; nucleotides outside the gene matches: 2. The CDR3 sequence is 16 residues long. Germline V gives CDR1 MNHEY, CDR2 SVGAGI. CDR3 sequence reads: CASSYGTGGGYNEQFF. CDR3 nucleotides: TGTGCCAGCAGTTACGGGACAGGGGGCGGCTACAATGAGCAGTTCTTC.

Note on this clonotype: A read error may account for a junction end that differs from germline. The chain is built from TRBV6-5 and TRBJ2-1, with 12 nucleotides matching TRBD2. The CDR3 totals 16 residues. Germline values: CDR1 MNHEY, CDR2 SVGAGI. The CDR3 region has the DNA TGTGCCAGCAGTCCCCGGACTAGCGGGAAAAGGAATGTGCAGTTCTTC. Residues: CASSPRTSGKRNVQFF.

This clonotype appeared many times. This chain uses TRBV29-1 with TRBJ2-3; TRBD1 agrees at 7 bases. The CDR3 contains 13 residues. CDR1 SQVTM and CDR2 ANQGSEA come from the germline V gene. The V gene end was trimmed by 3 bases and the J gene end by 3 bases; junction bases not matched to a gene: 3. The CDR3 sequence is CSVEGQNTDTQYF. In nucleotides, the CDR3 is TGCAGCGTTGAGGGACAGAATACAGATACGCAGTATTTT.

In this sample, this clonotype turned up a few times. A single base separates this from a much larger clone, so it may be a read error. J is TRBJ2-7 and V is TRBV29-1; D remains ambiguous. The germline CDR1 and CDR2 sequences are SQVTM and ANQGSEA. The CDR3 runs to 13 residues. The V gene lost 3 bases and the J gene lost 2 bases, with 11 bases spanning the gap. This CDR3 is CSVEMDAPYEQYF. CDR3 in DNA: TGCAGCGTTGAGATGGACGCCCCCTACGAGCAGTACTTC.

The J gene is TRBJ1-2, the V gene TRBV12-3 or TRBV12-4, with 8 bases identical to TRBD1. After removal of 5 bases from V and 7 bases from J, the junction contained 9 bases not matched to a gene. The CDR3 totals 14 residues. CDR3: CASSPDRVVCGYTF. Written as DNA, the CDR3 is TGTGCCAGCAGTCCGGACAGGGTTGTATGTGGCTACACCTTC.

Only a few counts were recorded for this clonotype. CDR3 sequence reads: CASTTSGSYNEQFF. In DNA form, the CDR3 reads TGTGCCAGCACTACTAGCGGCTCCTACAATGAGCAGTTCTTC. J is TRBJ2-1 and V is TRBV6-6; 8 bases map to TRBD2. The CDR3 runs to 14 residues. Germline V gene sequence: CDR1 MNHNY, CDR2 SVGAGI (reference sequence). The V gene end was trimmed by 7 bases and the J gene end by 0 bases; junction bases not matched to a gene: 2.

The rearrangement uses TRBV7-3 and TRBJ1-1; D remains unclear. V was trimmed by 3 bases and J by 5 bases, leaving 10 bases between them. CDR3 length: 13 amino acids. The germline V gene has CDR1 SGHTA and CDR2 FQGTGA. CDR3 nucleotide sequence: TGTGCCAGCAGCTTGGAGGGTAGGACTGAAGCTTTCTTT. As protein: CASSLEGRTEAFF.

This clonotype was recorded a few times. The chain carries TRBV28 and TRBJ2-7; 7 bases are a match to TRBD2. Losses at the gene ends were 5 bases for V and 0 bases for J; bases not matched to a gene: 10. The germline V gene encodes CDR1 MDHEN and CDR2 SYDVKM. The length of the CDR3 is 16 residues. The CDR3 loop reads CASSAQLAASSYEQYF. Written as DNA, the CDR3 is TGTGCCAGCAGTGCCCAGCTAGCGGCTAGCTCCTACGAGCAGTACTTC.

This clonotype was recorded a few times. This chain links TRBV6-1 with TRBJ2-5; TRBD2 is a possible D gene (5 bases). This CDR3 spans 16 amino acids. CDR1 is MNHNS, CDR2 SASEGT, per germline. V lost 3 bases and J lost 1, with 15 bases in between. The CDR3: CASSEGAWGFQETQYF. CDR3 nucleotide sequence: TGTGCCAGCAGTGAGGGAGCCTGGGGATTCCAAGAGACCCAGTACTTC.

Note on this clonotype: This may stem from a read error, because a much larger clone lies one nucleotide away. V gene TRBV29-1 combines with J gene TRBJ2-7, with D uncertain. Deletions cut 5 bases from V and 0 bases from J, with 8 bases between. The CDR3 consists of 12 residues. The germline V gene encodes CDR1 SQVTM and CDR2 ANQGSEA. The CDR3 DNA sequence: TGCAGCGTTAATGTGGGCTCCTACGAGCAGTACTTC. This sequence encodes CSVNVGSYEQYF.

The rearrangement links TRBV5-1 to TRBJ2-1, with D perhaps being TRBD1 or TRBD2 (5 bases each). Trimming removed 2 bases from V and 6 bases from J, with 15 bases in between. The CDR3 has 15 residues. Germline CDR1 and CDR2: SGHRS and YFSETQ. The CDR3 region is CASSFGDQAPNEQFF. The CDR3 DNA reads as TGCGCCAGCAGCTTCGGGGACCAGGCCCCCAATGAGCAGTTCTTC.

Comments on this clonotype: An end of the junction differs from the germline gene, which may be a read error. The chain uses TRBV7-8 and TRBJ1-5; D gene uncertain. The CDR3 runs to 14 residues. Germline V gene data show CDR1 as SGHVS and CDR2 as FQNEAQ. This CDR3 reads CASSLALEGSPHHF. The CDR3 coding sequence is TGTGCCAGCAGCTTAGCGCTGGAGGGCTCGCCCCACCATTTT. Using reference TRBV7-8 and TRBJ1-5 for the parts outside the CDR3, the full variable domain is GAGVSQSPRYKVAKRGQDVALRCDPISGHVSLFWYQQALGQGPEFLTYFQNEAQLDKSGLPSDRFFAERPEGSVSTLKIQRTQQEDSAVYLCASSLALEGSPHHFGDGTRLSIL.

This clonotype appeared a few times. The rearrangement links TRBV4-3 to TRBJ2-1; no clear D gene. Trimming pared 0 bases from V and 10 bases from J, leaving 10 bases between. The V gene's germline CDR1 is LGHNA and CDR2 YSLEER. There are 13 residues in the CDR3. This chain's CDR3 is CASSQDDNIEQFF. The CDR3 bases are TGCGCCAGCAGCCAAGATGACAATATAGAGCAGTTCTTC.

With regard to this clonotype: This is likely a read error, given that the CDR3 carries no conserved phenylalanine or tryptophan at its end. The V and J genes are TRBV6-2 or TRBV6-3 and TRBJ2-1; 9 bases map to TRBD1. Trimming cost V 6 bases and J 0 bases; bases outside gene matches: 9. The CDR3 contains 17 residues. Germline lookup yields CDR1 MNHEY and CDR2 SVGEGT. In DNA form, the CDR3 reads TGTGCCAGCAGGGAGGGACAGGGCCGGAGCTCCTACAATGAGCAGTTCCTC. It codes for CASREGQGRSSYNEQFL.

The table lists this clonotype with many counts. This sequence joins TRBV6-1 and TRBJ2-3; no reliable D call. Germline CDR1 and CDR2: MNHNS and SASEGT. The CDR3 is 14 residues long. V was trimmed by 4 bases and J by 5 bases, leaving 13 bases between them. Here the CDR3 DNA reads TGTGCCAGCAGTGGCGCCTGGGGTTTAGATACGCAGTATTTT. Amino acids: CASSGAWGLDTQYF.

Details on this clonotype: A junction boundary mismatches the germline segment, possibly from a read error. The chain carries TRBV7-8 and TRBJ1-5, with TRBD1 identical over 7 bases. This CDR3 has 15 residues. The germline CDR1 and CDR2 sequences are SGHVS and FQNEAQ. The CDR3 is CASSLGTDRNQPQHF. The CDR3 DNA reads TGTGCCAGCAGTTTAGGGACAGACCGTAATCAGCCCCAGCATTTT. Full variable domain (remainder filled in from reference TRBV7-8 and TRBJ1-5): GAGVSQSPRYKVAKRGQDVALRCDPISGHVSLFWYQQALGQGPEFLTYFQNEAQLDKSGLPSDRFFAERPEGSVSTLKIQRTQQEDSAVYLCASSLGTDRNQPQHFGDGTRLSIL.

In its sample, this clonotype was seen once. Germline is not matched at one junction end, which may reflect a read error. This chain links TRBV4-2 with TRBJ2-1; D is possibly TRBD2 (6 bases). The CDR3 runs to 18 residues. From germline, CDR1 is LGHNA and CDR2 YNFKEQ. CDR3 bases: TGTGTCAGCAGCCAAGACCAATGGAGGGATTCTAGATACAATGTGCAGTTCTTC. Translating it yields CVSSQDQWRDSRYNVQFF.

In its sample, this clonotype was seen once. Since a much larger clone is just one base distant, this may be a read error. In DNA form, the CDR3 reads TGTGCCTGCAGCCAAGGACCTACAGGGGGCGGTGAGGGTGAAAAACTGTTTTTT. Translation: CACSQGPTGGGEGEKLFF. This rearrangement joins TRBV4-2 to TRBJ1-4; TRBD1 aligns across 9 bases. The CDR3 consists of 18 residues. Looked up from germline, CDR1 is LGHNA and CDR2 is YNFKEQ.

Many counts were recorded for this clonotype. The gene calls are TRBV4-2 and TRBJ2-4, with a weak D call TRBD2 (5 bases). Germline V gene lookup returns CDR1 LGHNA and CDR2 YNFKEQ. Trimming left V 4 bases short and J 3 bases short, with 22 bases between. This CDR3 spans 18 amino acids. As DNA, the CDR3 is TGTGCCAGCAGCCGTCAAAAGGCGGTCGGAGGAGACAAAAACATTCAGTACTTC. It encodes CASSRQKAVGGDKNIQYF.

This clonotype was seen at least ten times. V gene TRBV6-1 combines with J gene TRBJ1-5; 8 nucleotides agree with TRBD1. The CDR3 sequence is 13 residues long. The trim removed 10 bases at V and 2 bases at J, leaving 4 bases unmatched. Germline values: CDR1 MNHNS, CDR2 SASEGT. This CDR3 is CATSGQGNQPQHF. As DNA, the CDR3 is TGTGCCACGTCGGGACAGGGCAATCAGCCCCAGCATTTT.

For this clonotype: A much larger clone lies one base from this, so it may be a read error. The chain employs TRBV10-3 and TRBJ2-7, with 10 nucleotides matching TRBD1. V was pared by 6 bases and J by 6 bases, with 11 bases of the junction left unmatched. Looked up from germline, CDR1 is ENHRY and CDR2 is SYGVKD. This CDR3 spans 15 amino acids. CDR3 in amino acids: CAIRDRDRGFCEQYF. CDR3 DNA sequence: TGTGCCATCAGGGACCGGGACAGGGGTTTCTGCGAGCAGTACTTC.

Concerning this clonotype itself: With a much larger clone just one base away, this may be a read error. The J gene is TRBJ2-1, the V gene TRBV5-6, with D possibly called TRBD1 or TRBD2 (5 bases each). Germline CDR1 and CDR2: SGHDT and YYEEEE. The length of the CDR3 is 18 residues. The DNA of the CDR3 is TGTGCCAGCAGCCGGGACCTCCTGGGGACCTTAAACTACAATGCGCAGTTCTTC. Protein sequence: CASSRDLLGTLNYNAQFF.

This clonotype showed up just a few times. With a much larger clone just one base away, this may be a read error. As the CDR3 is not closed by the conserved phenylalanine or tryptophan, this likely results from a read error. The chain recombines TRBV5-5 with TRBJ2-1; D remains unclear. This CDR3 spans 12 amino acids. Germline V gene lookup returns CDR1 SGHKS and CDR2 YYEKEE (reference sequence). V was trimmed by 0 bases and J by 6 bases, leaving 4 bases between them. The CDR3 is CASSLVLNEQFL. The DNA for the CDR3 is TGTGCCAGCAGCTTGGTCCTCAATGAGCAGTTCTTG.

The gene calls are TRBV7-9 and TRBJ2-1, with D perhaps TRBD1 or TRBD2 (5 bases each). The CDR3 is 15 amino acids. V lost 5 bases and J lost 8, with 19 bases in between. Germline lookup yields CDR1 SEHNR and CDR2 FQNEAQ (reference sequence). CDR3 DNA sequence: TGTGCCAGCAGCCAGAAGGGGCTGGGAGTGGATGAGCAGTTCTTC. Translation gives CASSQKGLGVDEQFF. The full variable domain, in which reference TRBV7-9 and TRBJ2-1 provide the parts outside the CDR3, is DTGVSQNPRHKITKRGQNVTFRCDPISEHNRLYWYRQTLGQGPEFLTYFQNEAQLEKSRLLSDRFSAERPKGSFSTLEIQRTEQGDSAMYLCASSQKGLGVDEQFFGPGTRLTVL.

This clonotype has a single count. J is TRBJ2-1 and V is TRBV28; tentatively, D is TRBD1 or TRBD2 (5 bases each). V was clipped by 7 bases and J by 5 bases, with 18 bases between them. This CDR3 region has 15 residues. CDR1 MDHEN and CDR2 SYDVKM come from the germline V gene. For the CDR3, the DNA is TGTGCCAGCAACTTCGGTATAGGGGAGCACAATGAGCAGTTCTTC. Amino acids: CASNFGIGEHNEQFF. Drawing the rest from reference TRBV28 and TRBJ2-1, the complete variable domain is DVKVTQSSRYLVKRTGEKVFLECVQDMDHENMFWYRQDPGLGLRLIYFSYDVKMKEKGDIPEGYSVSREKKERFSLILESASTNQTSMYLCASNFGIGEHNEQFFGPGTRLTVL.

Concerning this clonotype: A read error may be the cause here, since a much bigger clone is one base away. No conserved phenylalanine or tryptophan is present at the end of the CDR3, so a read error is the likely explanation. CDR3 residues: CASSRYNEQFL. The CDR3 coding sequence is TGTGCCAGCAGTCGCTACAATGAGCAGTTCCTC. This chain joins TRBV5-4 and TRBJ2-1; D is unclear. Germline-derived CDR1 and CDR2 are SGHNT and YYREEE (reference sequence). The V end lost 5 bases, the J end lost 3 bases, and 3 bases lay between the germline ends. The CDR3 has 11 residues.